These T cell receptor beta chains were read from a single sample in a study of cytomegalovirus exposure and HLA in healthy donors. Clones were sequenced by immunoSEQ multiplex PCR, and TCRdb holds only the in-frame ones, with some missing. The sample holds over 150,000 clones, around 85% seen once. Sequences were obtained from PBMCs. The receptor set was obtained from a man younger than 35 in good health and CMV-seropositive. Each CDR3 is given with its conserved first and last residue. The D gene is left open where the match is weak. The size of a clone is reported for some rows only, either as once, few or many, or as a class for expanded clones.

TRBV2,-,TRBJ2-1,-,TGTGCCAGCAGTCGGCAGTTCGGGGGTGGTGAGCAGTTCTTC,CASSRQFGGGEQFF
TRBV11-2,-,TRBJ1-1,-,TGTGCCAGCAGCACCCGGTCCTTGGTCGAAGCTTTCTTT,CASSTRSLVEAFF
TRBV27,-,TRBJ1-2,-,TGTGCCAGCAGTAACTGGGACTTCTATGGCTACACCTTC,CASSNWDFYGYTF
TRBV7-3,-,TRBJ1-1,-,TGTGCCAGCAGCTTAACGGGCCGGACTGAAGCTTTCTTT,CASSLTGRTEAFF
TRBV27,-,TRBJ2-1,TRBD2,TGTGCCAGCGGGGTAGCGGGGGGGTTAGGCAATGAGCAGTTCTTC,CASGVAGGLGNEQFF
TRBV19,-,TRBJ2-2,-,TGTGCCAGTAGTAAGGAGCACTCGAACACCGGGGAGCTGTTTTTT,CASSKEHSNTGELFF
TRBV5-4,-,TRBJ2-5,TRBD1,TGTGCCAGCAGCGAGGACAGGGGGCTGACTGAGACCCAGTACTTC,CASSEDRGLTETQYF
TRBV18,few,TRBJ2-1,TRBD2,TGTGCCAGCTCACCCGGACTAGCGGGGGGTAATGAGCAGTTCTTC,CASSPGLAGGNEQFF
TRBV6-1,-,TRBJ2-5,TRBD1,TGTGCCAGCAGGGACAGGGGGCTGGAGACCCAGTACTTC,CASRDRGLETQYF
TRBV7-9,-,TRBJ2-3,TRBD2,TGTGCCAGCAGCCCCCCAGAGGGACTAGTTAAGGATACGCAGTATTTT,CASSPPEGLVKDTQYF
TRBV27,-,TRBJ2-2,-,TGTGCCAGCAGTTTTCAGGGTATCGGCACCGGGGAGCTGTTTTTT,CASSFQGIGTGELFF
TRBV19,-,TRBJ1-1,TRBD1,TGTGCCAGTAGTATGGAGGACAGGGCGACTGAAGCTTTCTTT,CASSMEDRATEAFF
TRBV7-8,-,TRBJ2-3,-,TGTGCCAGCAGCTTGGGAGTGATTCAGGCAGATACGCAGTATTTT,CASSLGVIQADTQYF
TRBV14,-,TRBJ2-3,TRBD2,TGTGCCAGCAGCCAAAGGTGGACTAGCGGGCTCCCACCTAGCACAGATACGCAGTATTTT,CASSQRWTSGLPPSTDTQYF
TRBV2,-,TRBJ2-5,-,TGTGCCAGCAGTTTCACAGAGCAAGAGACCCAGTACTTC,CASSFTEQETQYF
TRBV11-2,once,TRBJ2-7,TRBD1,TGTGCCAGCAGCTTATTTGTCGTCAGGGGGAACTCCTACGAGCAGTACTTC,CASSLFVVRGNSYEQYF
TRBV5-1,once,TRBJ2-7,-,TGCGCCAGCAGCTTGGCGGGACTTGAGGGAGAGCAGTACTTC,CASSLAGLEGEQYF
TRBV6-5,-,TRBJ1-1,-,TGTGCCAGCAAAAGGGGTGCATCGAACACTGAAGCTTTCTTT,CASKRGASNTEAFF
TRBV30,-,TRBJ2-7,-,TGTGCCTCGGGCGGGTCCGAGCAGTACTTC,CASGGSEQYF
TRBV6-5,-,TRBJ1-5,-,TGTGCCAGCAGTCCCAGGGGCGAGTGGAATCAGCCCCAGCATTTT,CASSPRGEWNQPQHF
TRBV10-2,-,TRBJ2-7,-,TGCGCCAGCAGCGTTAGCTACGAGCAGTACTTC,CASSVSYEQYF
TRBV28,-,TRBJ1-5,TRBD1,TGTGCCAGCAACGGCGGGACAGGGGCGGATCAGCCCCAGCATTTT,CASNGGTGADQPQHF
TRBV19,-,TRBJ1-2,-,TGTGCCAGTAGTATAGATCGGGTCGGCGATGGCTACACCTTC,CASSIDRVGDGYTF
TRBV27,-,TRBJ1-2,-,TGTGCCAGCAGGGGGGCAGGGGCGGTCTATGGCTACACCTTC,CASRGAGAVYGYTF
TRBV2,-,TRBJ2-7,-,TGTGCCAGCACCGGGGACTTTTCTACCTGGGAGCAGTACTTC,CASTGDFSTWEQYF
TRBV9,-,TRBJ2-3,TRBD2,TGTGCCAGCAGCGTAGGACAGCGGGGGACTAGCACAGATACGCAGTATTTT,CASSVGQRGTSTDTQYF
TRBV14,-,TRBJ2-7,TRBD1,TGTGCCAGCAGCCAAGCAAAATCCGGGACAGGGGTAGACGAGCAGTACTTC,CASSQAKSGTGVDEQYF
TRBV28,-,TRBJ1-2,-,TGTGCCAGCAGTTTTGTCAGTCTTGGCTATGGCTACACCTTC,CASSFVSLGYGYTF
TRBV5-4,-,TRBJ2-1,TRBD2,TGTGCCAGCAGCTTGGCGGGGGGGGCTCATAATGAGCAGTTCTTC,CASSLAGGAHNEQFF
TRBV18,few,TRBJ2-7,-,TGTGCCAGCTCACCACCGGTAGCGTCCTCCTACGAGCAGTACTTC,CASSPPVASSYEQYF
TRBV7-2,-,TRBJ2-7,-,TGTGCCAGCAGCTTAGACATTAGCGGTCCTACCTACGAGCAGTACTTC,CASSLDISGPTYEQYF
TRBV9,-,TRBJ2-4,-,TGTGCCAGCAGCCCAACGGGGGGCCGGGGAAACATTCAGTACTTC,CASSPTGGRGNIQYF
TRBV7-9,-,TRBJ2-5,-,TGTGCCAGCAGGATAGAGAGAAGCCAAGAGACCCAGTACTTC,CASRIERSQETQYF
TRBV5-6,-,TRBJ1-1,-,TGTGCCAGCAGCTCCATGAACACTGAAGCTTTCTTT,CASSSMNTEAFF
TRBV30,-,TRBJ2-7,TRBD1,TGTGCCTGGAGTGTAAATAGGCAGGGGGCGGGAGAGCAGTACTTC,CAWSVNRQGAGEQYF
TRBV27,-,TRBJ2-7,TRBD1,TGTGCCAGCAGGCAGAATGGACAGGGGACAGCCTACGAGCAGTACTTC,CASRQNGQGTAYEQYF